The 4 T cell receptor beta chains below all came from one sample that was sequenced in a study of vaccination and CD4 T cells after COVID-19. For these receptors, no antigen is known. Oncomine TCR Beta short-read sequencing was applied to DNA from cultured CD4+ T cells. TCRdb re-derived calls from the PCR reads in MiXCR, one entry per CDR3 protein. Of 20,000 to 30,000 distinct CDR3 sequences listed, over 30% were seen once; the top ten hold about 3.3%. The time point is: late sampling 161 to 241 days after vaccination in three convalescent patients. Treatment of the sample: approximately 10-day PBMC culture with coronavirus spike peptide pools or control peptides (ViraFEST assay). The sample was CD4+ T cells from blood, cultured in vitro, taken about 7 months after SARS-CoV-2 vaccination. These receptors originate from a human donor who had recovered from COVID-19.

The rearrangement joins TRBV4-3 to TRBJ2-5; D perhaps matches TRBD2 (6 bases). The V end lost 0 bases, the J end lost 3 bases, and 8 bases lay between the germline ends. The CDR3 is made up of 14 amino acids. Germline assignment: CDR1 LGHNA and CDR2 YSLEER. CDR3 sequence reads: CASSQDWGEETQYF. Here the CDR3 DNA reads TGCGCCAGCAGCCAAGATTGGGGGGAAGAGACCCAGTACTTC.

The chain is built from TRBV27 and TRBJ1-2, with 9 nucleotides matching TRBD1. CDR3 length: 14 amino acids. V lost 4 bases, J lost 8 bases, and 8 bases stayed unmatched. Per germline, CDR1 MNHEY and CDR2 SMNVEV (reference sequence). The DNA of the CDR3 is TGTGCCAGCAGTTCCTCCGGGACAGGGCGCGGCTACACCTTC. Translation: CASSSSGTGRGYTF.

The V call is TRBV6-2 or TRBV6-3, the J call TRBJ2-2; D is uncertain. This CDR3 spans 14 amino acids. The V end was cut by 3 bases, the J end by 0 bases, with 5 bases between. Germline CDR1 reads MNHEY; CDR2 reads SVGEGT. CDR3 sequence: CASSYLANTGELFF. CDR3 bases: TGTGCCAGCAGTTATTTGGCGAACACCGGGGAGCTGTTTTTT.

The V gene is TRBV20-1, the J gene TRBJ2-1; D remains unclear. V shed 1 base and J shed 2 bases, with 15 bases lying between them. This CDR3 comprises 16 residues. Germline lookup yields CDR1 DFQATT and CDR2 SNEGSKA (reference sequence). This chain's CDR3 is CSARVRLGGTYNEQFF. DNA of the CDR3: TGCAGTGCTAGAGTCCGCCTGGGCGGAACCTACAATGAGCAGTTCTTC.